The present T cell receptor (beta chain) was sequenced within a study of cytomegalovirus exposure and HLA in healthy donors. As for this clone: Its target is not known.

This CDR3 spans 13 amino acids. The germline V gene encodes CDR1 LGHNA and CDR2 YSLEER. Trimming removed 3 bases at V and 0 bases at J, with 5 bases between. Overall study results and limits: Presence/absence analyses assumed roughly uniform sequencing depth across donors, which may not hold.

PCR involved 60 Vbeta and 13 Jbeta primers. Only in-frame clones appear in the TCRdb table, and some are missing; sequencing was by immunoSEQ multiplex PCR. The data show 150,000 to 200,000 clones, almost 80% seen once. The sequence was collected from a man between 45 and 60 years old in good health and CMV-seropositive. The sequencing input was PBMCs. This chain joins TRBV4-3 and TRBJ1-1; unclear D gene. The CDR3 sequence: CASSHQVNTEAFF. CDR3 in DNA: TGCGCCAGCAGCCACCAGGTGAACACTGAAGCTTTCTTT.